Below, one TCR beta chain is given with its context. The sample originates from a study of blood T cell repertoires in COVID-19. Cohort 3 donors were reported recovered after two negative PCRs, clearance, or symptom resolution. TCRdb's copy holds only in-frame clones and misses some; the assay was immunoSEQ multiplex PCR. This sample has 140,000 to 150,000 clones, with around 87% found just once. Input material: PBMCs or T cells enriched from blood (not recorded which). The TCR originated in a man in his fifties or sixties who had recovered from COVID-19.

In nucleotides, the CDR3 is TGTGCCAGCAGTGAAGCCAGACAGGGAATGAACACTGAAGCTTTCTTT. Amino acids: CASSEARQGMNTEAFF. The genes are TRBV6-1 and TRBJ1-1; 7 nucleotides match TRBD1. The CDR3 covers 16 residues. V gave up 0 bases and J gave up 0 bases; unmatched junction bases: 4. Germline V lookup: CDR1 MNHNS, CDR2 SASEGT.